The 30 T cell receptor beta chains below were found in one sample sequenced in a study of a mutant IDH1 vaccine in newly diagnosed glioma. Method: immunoSEQ multiplex PCR; TCRdb's copy keeps in-frame clones and lacks some. In the table there are over 80,000 clones, roughly 90% of which are singletons. Time point given: baseline, week 1 (first vaccination visit). The treatment: pre-vaccination baseline after standard-of-care therapy. Here the sequenced sample was PBMCs, taken from a glioma patient treated with radiotherapy, temozolomide or both. All receptors come from a woman between 50 and 59 years old with glioma.

The chain joins TRBV6-6 to TRBJ2-7; no firm D call. CDR1 and CDR2 from the germline V gene are MNHNY and SVGAGI (reference sequence). The ends were cut back, 5 bases at V and 2 bases at J, with 10 bases in the middle. This CDR3 has 13 amino acids. CDR3 residues: CASSRERPYEQYF. The CDR3 coding sequence is TGTGCCAGCAGTAGGGAAAGGCCCTACGAGCAGTACTTC.

The rearrangement joins TRBV5-8 to TRBJ1-5; D is unresolved. V was shortened by 0 bases and J by 0 bases, with 7 bases between the two germline ends. This CDR3 is built from 15 residues. The germline V gene has CDR1 SGHTS and CDR2 YDEGEE. In nucleotides, the CDR3 is TGTGCCAGCAGCTTGGGGTCCCATAGCAATCAGCCCCAGCATTTT. This sequence encodes CASSLGSHSNQPQHF.

A single count supports this clone. V gene TRBV5-1 combines with J gene TRBJ2-5, with TRBD1 as a possible D gene (6 bases). This CDR3 is 13 amino acids long. Trimming shortened V by 4 bases and J by 5 bases, and 12 bases separated the two germline ends. Germline V gene lookup returns CDR1 SGHRS and CDR2 YFSETQ. CDR3 protein: CASSDRMRETQYF. The CDR3 nucleotides read TGCGCCAGCAGCGACAGGATGCGGGAGACCCAGTACTTC. Using reference TRBV5-1 and TRBJ2-5 for the parts outside the CDR3, the full variable domain is KAGVTQTPRYLIKTRGQQVTLSCSPISGHRSVSWYQQTPGQGLQFLFEYFSETQRNKGNFPGRFSGRQFSNSRSEMNVSTLELGDSALYLCASSDRMRETQYFGPGTRLLVL.

There are a few counts of this clone. This chain links TRBV5-4 with TRBJ2-4, with D hard to call. The germline CDR1 and CDR2 sequences are SGHNT and YYREEE (reference sequence). The CDR3 contains 14 residues. V was pared by 4 bases and J by 7 bases, with 15 bases between. CDR3 amino acids: CASSLNAPDNIQYF. The CDR3 DNA sequence: TGTGCCAGCAGCCTCAACGCCCCGGACAACATTCAGTACTTC.

The chain employs TRBV27 and TRBJ2-5; D is unclear. TRBJ2-7 explains the end of the DNA better; the J call may be wrong. Germline CDR1 and CDR2: MNHEY and SMNVEV (reference sequence). This CDR3 region has 16 residues. Written as DNA, the CDR3 is TGTGCCAGCAGTTTGTTGTTAGCAAAGGGCACCTACGAGCAGTACTTC. This codes for CASSLLLAKGTYEQYF.

This clone was found a few times. This sequence joins TRBV2 and TRBJ1-1; 7 nucleotides match TRBD1. Trimming at V came to 6 bases and at J to 5 bases, leaving 9 bases not matched to a gene. The CDR3 sequence is 14 residues long. From germline, CDR1 is SNHLY and CDR2 FYNNEI. CDR3 residues: CASRGVQGKTEAFF. The CDR3 DNA reads as TGTGCCAGCAGGGGAGTACAGGGGAAAACTGAAGCTTTCTTT.

The chain joins TRBV19 to TRBJ1-4, with D unclear. Germline V gene lookup returns CDR1 LNHDA and CDR2 SQIVND (reference sequence). The CDR3 is made up of 13 amino acids. V lost 6 bases and J 8 bases, leaving 13 bases between the germline ends. The CDR3 DNA follows: TGTGCCAGTAGGGAGGGATCCGGAGAAAAACTGTTTTTT. This sequence encodes CASREGSGEKLFF.

The rearrangement links TRBV5-1 to TRBJ1-1, with D possibly TRBD1 on 5 matching bases. V gave up 2 bases and J gave up 3 bases, with 11 bases separating them. The CDR3 totals 14 residues. In germline, CDR1 is SGHRS, CDR2 YFSETQ. The CDR3 loop reads CASSFRRGDTEAFF. CDR3 in DNA: TGCGCCAGCAGCTTCAGAAGGGGCGACACTGAAGCTTTCTTT.

The chain is built from TRBV9 and TRBJ2-1; TRBD2 matches 7 bases. Per germline, CDR1 SGDLS and CDR2 YYNGEE. The CDR3 has 16 residues. The V segment lost 3 bases and the J segment 4 bases; nucleotides outside the gene matches: 10. The CDR3 DNA reads TGTGCCAGCAGCGCCAACCTAGCGGTCATTTACAATGAGCAGTTCTTC. Amino acid sequence: CASSANLAVIYNEQFF.

The V and J genes are TRBV28 and TRBJ2-7; the D is unclear. The germline CDR1 and CDR2 sequences are MDHEN and SYDVKM. The CDR3 extends over 14 amino acids. V lost 7 bases and J 0 bases, leaving 13 bases between the germline ends. CDR3 residues: CASTRTGPSYEQYF. CDR3 DNA sequence: TGTGCCAGCACCCGAACGGGTCCCTCCTACGAGCAGTACTTC.

The V gene is TRBV6-4, the J gene TRBJ2-7, with 8 bases matching TRBD1. In germline, CDR1 is MRHNA, CDR2 SNTAGT. V shed 2 bases, J shed 4 bases, and the junction held 10 bases outside the gene matches. This CDR3 contains 16 residues. CDR3 nucleotide sequence: TGTGCCAGCAGTGACCGGGGTCAGGGGGCTTGTTACGAGCAGTACTTC. Translated, it gives CASSDRGQGACYEQYF.

In its sample, this clone was seen once. This sequence joins TRBV19 and TRBJ2-7, with D tentatively TRBD1 (6 bases). Germline values: CDR1 LNHDA, CDR2 SQIVND (reference sequence). Trimming pared 6 bases from V and 2 bases from J, leaving 17 bases between. The CDR3 covers 15 residues. CDR3 nucleotides: TGTGCCAGTAGGGGGAACTCGGGACAAACCTACGAGCAGTACTTC. It codes for CASRGNSGQTYEQYF.

The genes are TRBV19 and TRBJ2-1, with 12 bases lining up with TRBD2. The J segment lost 4 bases and the V segment lost 3 bases, leaving 1 base of the junction unmatched. The CDR3 contains 15 residues. CDR1 and CDR2 (germline): LNHDA, SQIVND (reference sequence). The CDR3: CASSMTSGGYNEQFF. For the CDR3, the DNA is TGTGCCAGTAGTATGACTAGCGGGGGATACAATGAGCAGTTCTTC.

The chain combines TRBV27 with TRBJ2-3; perhaps TRBD2 as D (6 bases). The CDR3 sequence is 15 residues long. V was shortened by 5 bases and J by 3 bases, with 15 bases between the two germline ends. The germline V gene has CDR1 MNHEY and CDR2 SMNVEV (reference sequence). The CDR3 protein is CASSVGGRGTDTQYF. CDR3 DNA sequence: TGTGCCAGCAGTGTCGGGGGAAGAGGGACAGATACGCAGTATTTT.

The V call is TRBV30, the J call TRBJ1-2; no clear D gene. The CDR3 runs to 14 residues. In germline, CDR1 is GTSNPN, CDR2 SVGIG (reference sequence). The ends were cut back, 5 bases at V and 8 bases at J, with 21 bases in the middle. This CDR3 is CAWAPGWESRGYTF. For the CDR3, the DNA is TGTGCCTGGGCCCCTGGGTGGGAGAGTCGAGGCTACACCTTC.

The chain combines TRBV5-1 with TRBJ2-3; TRBD1 or TRBD2 may be the D gene (5 bases each). CDR1 is SGHRS, CDR2 YFSETQ, per germline. CDR3 length: 14 residues. The V end lost 4 bases, the J end lost 2 bases, and 11 bases lay between the germline ends. DNA of the CDR3: TGCGCCAGCAGCGACCGGGGCCTCACAGATACGCAGTATTTT. This translates into CASSDRGLTDTQYF.

This clone appeared once. DNA for the CDR3: TGCGCCAGCAAGGGGAGGGGGGAGAAGTCTGGCAATGAGCAGTTCTTC. Translation: CASKGRGEKSGNEQFF. The chain carries TRBV10-1 and TRBJ2-1; possibly TRBD2 for D (7 bases). The V and J ends lost 7 bases and 6 bases respectively, with 22 bases between them. CDR3 length equals 16 residues. Germline CDR1 reads WNHNN; CDR2 reads SYGVQD (reference sequence).

This chain joins TRBV10-3 and TRBJ2-5; D remains unclear. Per the germline V gene, CDR1 is ENHRY and CDR2 is SYGVKD. V was cut by 2 bases and J by 0 bases, with 4 bases left in between. The CDR3 runs 13 residues. The DNA of the CDR3 is TGTGCCATCAGTGAGCGCAACCAAGAGACCCAGTACTTC. Protein sequence: CAISERNQETQYF.

The chain joins TRBV5-1 to TRBJ2-5; 8 bases map to TRBD1. Germline V lookup: CDR1 SGHRS, CDR2 YFSETQ. CDR3 size: 14 residues. J was trimmed by 3 bases and V by 4 bases; bases with no gene match: 5. CDR3 sequence: CASSLSTGEETQYF. DNA for the CDR3: TGCGCCAGCAGCCTTTCGACAGGGGAAGAGACCCAGTACTTC.

The chain recombines TRBV5-1 with TRBJ1-4, with D tentatively TRBD1 (5 bases). Per the germline V gene, CDR1 is SGHRS and CDR2 is YFSETQ. V was clipped by 5 bases and J by 7 bases, with 15 bases between them. There are 14 residues in the CDR3. In DNA form, the CDR3 reads TGCGCCAGCAGGCGGGACCACTGGGTTGAAAAACTGTTTTTT. It translates to CASRRDHWVEKLFF.

This chain links TRBV4-2 with TRBJ1-1; D is ambiguous. V lost 1 base to trimming and J lost 10 bases, with 13 bases between them. Germline V lookup: CDR1 LGHNA, CDR2 YNFKEQ. The CDR3 extends over 13 amino acids. CDR3 amino acids: CASSQVDGKVAFF. The CDR3 DNA reads as TGTGCCAGCAGCCAAGTTGATGGGAAAGTAGCTTTCTTT.

V is TRBV25-1 and J is TRBJ2-5; 10 bases fit TRBD2. The V and J ends lost 6 bases and 4 bases, in that order; junction bases with no gene match: 14. The CDR3 is made up of 17 amino acids. Germline V lookup: CDR1 MGHDK, CDR2 SYGVNS. In DNA form, the CDR3 reads TGTGCCAGCAGCCCCCCTCTAAGCGGGAGGGCTCGAGAGACCCAGTACTTC. Its protein is CASSPPLSGRARETQYF.

The rearrangement uses TRBV4-1 and TRBJ2-7, with a weak D call TRBD1 (6 bases). CDR3 length: 17 residues. Looked up from germline, CDR1 is MGHRA and CDR2 is YSYEKL. V shed 1 base and J shed 1 base, with 17 bases lying between them. Here the CDR3 DNA reads TGCGCCAGCAGCCAAGTTTCGGGGACACCCTCGTCCTACGAGCAGTACTTC. Translating it yields CASSQVSGTPSSYEQYF.

This clone appeared a single time. The J gene is TRBJ2-1, the V gene TRBV7-3; TRBD2 matches at 7 bases. Germline V gene lookup returns CDR1 SGHTA and CDR2 FQGTGA. There are 16 residues in the CDR3. Germline trimming cut 2 bases from V and 8 bases from J; bases unmatched to any gene: 12. CDR3 sequence: CASSLDGRSSWDEQFF. The CDR3 DNA sequence: TGTGCCAGCAGCTTAGACGGGAGGTCCTCCTGGGATGAGCAGTTCTTC.

The chain employs TRBV29-1 and TRBJ2-3; D call uncertain. Germline V gives CDR1 SQVTM, CDR2 ANQGSEA. This CDR3 has 14 amino acids. V was shortened by 5 bases and J by 1 base, with 13 bases between the two germline ends. The CDR3 DNA reads as TGCAGCGTTTCGGGTCTTTCTGGCACAGATACGCAGTATTTT. Protein: CSVSGLSGTDTQYF.

This clone occurred a few times. This chain uses TRBV2 with TRBJ1-1; D is perhaps TRBD1 (5 bases). Per germline, CDR1 SNHLY and CDR2 FYNNEI. The V end was cut by 2 bases, the J end by 1 base, with 8 bases between. The CDR3 consists of 14 residues. The CDR3 region has the DNA TGTGCCAGCAGTGAATTGGGGCAGAACACTGAAGCTTTCTTT. It translates to CASSELGQNTEAFF. Based on the CDR3 plus reference TRBV2 and TRBJ1-1, the full variable domain is EPEVTQTPSHQVTQMGQEVILRCVPISNHLYFYWYRQILGQKVEFLVSFYNNEISEKSEIFDDQFSVERPDGSNFTLKIRSTKLEDSAMYFCASSELGQNTEAFFGQGTRLTVV.

The chain couples TRBV16 to TRBJ1-5; D is possibly TRBD1 (6 bases). This CDR3 has 16 amino acids. CDR1 is KGHSY, CDR2 FQNENV, per germline. Trimming removed 1 base from V and 2 bases from J, with 12 bases in between. CDR3 amino acids: CASSQYQGRRNQPQHF. The CDR3 DNA reads as TGTGCCAGCAGCCAATACCAGGGGCGACGCAATCAGCCCCAGCATTTT.

A note on this clone: Because the CDR3's place on the DNA is in doubt, the DNA is left out and the CDR3 is given as listed by TCRdb. The chain couples TRBV6-1 to TRBJ2-1. 16 amino acids form the CDR3, both terminal residues included. Germline V gene data show CDR1 as MNHNS and CDR2 as SASEGT. CDR3 residues: CASSEFGAGSYNEQFF.

This sequence joins TRBV6-1 and TRBJ1-6; 10 bases are shared with TRBD1. CDR3 length: 14 amino acids. V was pared by 5 bases and J by 8 bases, with 3 bases of the junction left unmatched. CDR1 and CDR2 (germline): MNHNS, SASEGT. CDR3 region: CASSSGTGDSPLHF. CDR3 DNA sequence: TGTGCCAGCAGTTCCGGGACAGGGGATTCACCCCTCCACTTT.

The chain links TRBV10-3 to TRBJ2-1; unclear D gene. V was cut by 3 bases and J by 4 bases, with 7 bases left in between. The CDR3 is made up of 13 amino acids. Looked up from germline, CDR1 is ENHRY and CDR2 is SYGVKD. The CDR3 DNA is TGTGCCATCAGTGATGCCCAGTACAATGAGCAGTTCTTC. Translation gives CAISDAQYNEQFF.